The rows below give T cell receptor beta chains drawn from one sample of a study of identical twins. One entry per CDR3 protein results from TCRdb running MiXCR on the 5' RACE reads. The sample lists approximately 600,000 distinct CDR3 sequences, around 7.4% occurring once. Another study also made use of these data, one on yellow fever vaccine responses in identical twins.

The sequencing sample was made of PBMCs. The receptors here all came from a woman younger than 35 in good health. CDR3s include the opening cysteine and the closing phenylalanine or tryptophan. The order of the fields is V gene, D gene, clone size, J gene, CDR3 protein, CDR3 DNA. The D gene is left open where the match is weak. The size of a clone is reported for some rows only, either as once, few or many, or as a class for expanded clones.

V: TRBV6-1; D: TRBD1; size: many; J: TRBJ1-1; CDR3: CASTADRGDLNTEAFF; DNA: TGTGCCAGCACCGCAGACAGGGGGGACTTGAACACTGAAGCTTTCTTT
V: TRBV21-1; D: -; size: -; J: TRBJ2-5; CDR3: CASNDPPDSLYQETQYF; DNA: TGTGCCAGCAACGATCCCCCCGACAGTTTGTACCAAGAGACCCAGTACTTC
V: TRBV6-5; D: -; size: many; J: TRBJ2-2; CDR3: CASSYSGSGELFF; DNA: TGTGCCAGCAGTTACTCGGGTTCCGGGGAGCTGTTTTTT
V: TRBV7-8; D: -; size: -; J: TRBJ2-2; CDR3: CASSFLATGLGGELFF; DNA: TGTGCCAGCAGCTTTTTGGCGACGGGATTAGGGGGGGAGCTGTTTTTT
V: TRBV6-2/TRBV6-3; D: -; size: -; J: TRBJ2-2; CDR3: CASRPTASSTGELFF; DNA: TGTGCCAGCAGGCCTACCGCGAGCAGCACCGGGGAGCTGTTTTTT
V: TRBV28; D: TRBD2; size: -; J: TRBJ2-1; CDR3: CASSPGTSGYVNEQFF; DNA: TGTGCCAGCAGCCCGGGGACTAGCGGTTATGTCAATGAGCAGTTCTTC
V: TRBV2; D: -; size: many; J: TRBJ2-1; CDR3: CASSYSGPRNEQFF; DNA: TGTGCCAGCAGTTACTCGGGACCCCGCAATGAGCAGTTCTTC
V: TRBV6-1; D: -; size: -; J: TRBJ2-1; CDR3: CASSVTGGGNEQFF; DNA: TGTGCCAGCAGTGTTACGGGGGGCGGCAATGAGCAGTTCTTC
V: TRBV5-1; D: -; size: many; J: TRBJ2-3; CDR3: CASSIDTTQYF; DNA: TGCGCCAGCAGCATTGACACGACGCAGTATTTT
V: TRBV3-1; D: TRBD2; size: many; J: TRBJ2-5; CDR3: CASSPFRRGVVETQYF; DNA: TGTGCCAGCAGCCCCTTCCGGCGGGGGGTAGTTGAGACCCAGTACTTC
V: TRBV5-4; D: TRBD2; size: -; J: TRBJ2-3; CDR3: CASSLLTSGSTDTQYF; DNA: TGTGCCAGCAGCTTGCTAACTAGCGGTAGCACAGATACGCAGTATTTT
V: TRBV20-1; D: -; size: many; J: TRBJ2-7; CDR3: CSARAGLEQYF; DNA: TGCAGTGCCCGGGCGGGGCTCGAGCAGTACTTC
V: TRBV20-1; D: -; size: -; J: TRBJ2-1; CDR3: CSARDGAETHNEQFF; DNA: TGCAGTGCTAGAGATGGGGCGGAAACCCACAATGAGCAGTTCTTC
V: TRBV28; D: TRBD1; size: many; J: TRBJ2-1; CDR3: CATRPRGTSYNEQFF; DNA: TGTGCCACCCGCCCCAGGGGGACAAGTTACAATGAGCAGTTCTTC
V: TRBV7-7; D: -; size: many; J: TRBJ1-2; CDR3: CASSSGKGYGYTF; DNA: TGTGCCAGCAGCTCGGGGAAGGGCTATGGCTACACCTTC
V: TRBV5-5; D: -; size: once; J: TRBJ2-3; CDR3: CASSYPGENTDTQYF; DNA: TGTGCCAGCAGCTACCCCGGGGAAAACACAGATACGCAGTATTTT
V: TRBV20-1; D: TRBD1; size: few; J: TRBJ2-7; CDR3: CSARRPDRVRDEQYF; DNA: TGCAGTGCTAGAAGGCCAGACAGGGTACGTGACGAGCAGTACTTC
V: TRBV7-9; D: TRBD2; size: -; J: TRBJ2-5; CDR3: CASSLTGTSETQYF; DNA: TGTGCCAGCAGCCTGACCGGGACTAGCGAGACCCAGTACTTC
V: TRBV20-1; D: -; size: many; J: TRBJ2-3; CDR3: CSARQGSTDTQYF; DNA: TGCAGTGCTAGACAGGGGAGCACAGATACGCAGTATTTT
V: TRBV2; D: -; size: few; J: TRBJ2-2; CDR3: CASSGMVRYTGELFF; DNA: TGTGCCAGCAGTGGTATGGTCAGGTACACCGGGGAGCTGTTTTTT
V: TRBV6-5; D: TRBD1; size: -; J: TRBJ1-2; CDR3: CASSFRDRANYGYTF; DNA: TGTGCCAGCAGTTTCCGGGACAGGGCTAACTATGGCTACACCTTC
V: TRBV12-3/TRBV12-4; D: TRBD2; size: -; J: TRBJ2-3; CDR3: CASTLAGGTSTDTQYF; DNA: TGTGCCAGCACACTAGCGGGGGGGACTAGCACAGATACGCAGTATTTT
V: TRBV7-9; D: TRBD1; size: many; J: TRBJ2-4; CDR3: CASSLHTGGAKNIQYF; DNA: TGTGCCAGCAGCTTACACACAGGGGGAGCCAAAAACATTCAGTACTTC
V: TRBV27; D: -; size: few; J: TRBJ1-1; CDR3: CASSLLWGLGTEAFF; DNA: TGTGCCAGCAGTTTATTGTGGGGGCTTGGCACTGAAGCTTTCTTT
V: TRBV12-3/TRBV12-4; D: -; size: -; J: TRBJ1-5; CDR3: CASSRRLTNQPQHF; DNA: TGTGCCAGCAGCCGCAGGTTAACTAATCAGCCCCAGCATTTT
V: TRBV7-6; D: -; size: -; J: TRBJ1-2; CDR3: CASSLAPRDSRDYGYTF; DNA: TGTGCCAGCAGCTTAGCTCCCAGGGATAGCCGCGACTATGGCTACACCTTC
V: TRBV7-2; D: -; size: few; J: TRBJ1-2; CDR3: CASSRGGGNANYGYTF; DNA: TGTGCCAGCAGCCGAGGGGGGGGCAACGCTAACTATGGCTACACCTTC
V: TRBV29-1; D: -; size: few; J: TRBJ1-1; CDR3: CSVAGVTEAFF; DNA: TGCAGCGTTGCAGGGGTTACTGAAGCTTTCTTT
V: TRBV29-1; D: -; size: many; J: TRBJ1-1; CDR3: CSARDTWNTEAFF; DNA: TGCAGCGCCCGGGACACTTGGAACACTGAAGCTTTCTTT
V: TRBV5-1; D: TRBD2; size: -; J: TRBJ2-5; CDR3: CASSLSASGQETQYF; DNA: TGCGCCAGCAGCTTGTCGGCTAGCGGCCAAGAGACCCAGTACTTC
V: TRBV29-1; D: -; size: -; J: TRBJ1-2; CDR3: CSVAGADGYTF; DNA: TGCAGCGTTGCGGGGGCGGATGGCTACACCTTC
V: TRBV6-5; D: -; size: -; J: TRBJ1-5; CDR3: CASSYLGESNQPQHF; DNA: TGTGCCAGCAGTTATCTTGGAGAAAGCAATCAGCCCCAGCATTTT
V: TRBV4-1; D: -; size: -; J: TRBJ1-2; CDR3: CASSQLEGRALGGYTF; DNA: TGCGCCAGCAGCCAACTCGAGGGCCGGGCACTCGGTGGCTACACCTTC
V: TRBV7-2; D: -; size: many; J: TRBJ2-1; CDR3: CASSLAGRVNNNEQFF; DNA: TGTGCCAGCAGCTTAGCGGGACGTGTAAACAACAATGAGCAGTTCTTC
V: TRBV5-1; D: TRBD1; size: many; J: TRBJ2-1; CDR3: CASSSGQGHNEQFF; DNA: TGCGCCAGCAGCTCTGGACAGGGGCACAATGAGCAGTTCTTC
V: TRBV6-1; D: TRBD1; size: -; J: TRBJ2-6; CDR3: CASRAIWDRAAGANVLTF; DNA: TGTGCCAGCAGAGCCATATGGGACAGGGCAGCTGGGGCCAACGTCCTGACTTTC
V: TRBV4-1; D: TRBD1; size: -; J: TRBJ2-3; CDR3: CASSQPRGRTDTQYF; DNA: TGCGCCAGCAGCCAACCCAGGGGGCGCACAGATACGCAGTATTTT
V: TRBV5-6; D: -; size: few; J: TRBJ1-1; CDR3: CASSVLTEAFF; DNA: TGTGCCAGCAGCGTGCTCACTGAAGCTTTCTTT
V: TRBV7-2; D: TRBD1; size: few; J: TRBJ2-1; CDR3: CASSLTGDRPYNEQFF; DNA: TGTGCCAGCAGCCTAACAGGGGATCGGCCCTACAATGAGCAGTTCTTC
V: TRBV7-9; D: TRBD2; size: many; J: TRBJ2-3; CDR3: CASSLPAGGTDTQYF; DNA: TGTGCCAGCAGCTTACCAGCGGGGGGCACAGATACGCAGTATTTT
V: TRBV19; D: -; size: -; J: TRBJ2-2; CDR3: CASYGLTGELFF; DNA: TGTGCCAGTTACGGGTTGACCGGGGAGCTGTTTTTT
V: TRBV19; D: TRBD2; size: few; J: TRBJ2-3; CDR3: CASSIPGGRTDTQYF; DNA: TGTGCCAGTAGTATCCCGGGAGGGAGGACAGATACGCAGTATTTT
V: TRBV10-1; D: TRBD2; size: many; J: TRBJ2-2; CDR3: CASSDGRGGTGELFF; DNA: TGCGCCAGCAGTGACGGTCGGGGGGGCACCGGGGAGCTGTTTTTT
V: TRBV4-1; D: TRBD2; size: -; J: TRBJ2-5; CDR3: CASSPSAGAQETQYF; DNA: TGCGCCAGCAGCCCCTCAGCGGGGGCTCAAGAGACCCAGTACTTC
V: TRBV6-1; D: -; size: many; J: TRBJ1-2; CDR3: CASSEAETYGYTF; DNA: TGTGCCAGCAGTGAAGCGGAAACCTATGGCTACACCTTC
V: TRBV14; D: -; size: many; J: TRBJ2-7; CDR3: CASSQGDYQGDEQYF; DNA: TGTGCCAGCAGCCAAGGGGACTACCAGGGGGACGAGCAGTACTTC
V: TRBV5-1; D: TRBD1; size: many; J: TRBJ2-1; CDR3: CASSRTGQGNYNEQFF; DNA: TGCGCCAGCAGCCGGACGGGACAGGGGAATTACAATGAGCAGTTCTTC
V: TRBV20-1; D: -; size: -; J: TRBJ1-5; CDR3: CSASWQGPEYSNQPQHF; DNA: TGCAGTGCTAGTTGGCAGGGGCCAGAATATAGCAATCAGCCCCAGCATTTT
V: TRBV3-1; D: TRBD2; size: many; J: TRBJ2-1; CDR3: CASSPQSTSGTYNEQFF; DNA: TGTGCCAGCAGCCCACAGTCGACTAGCGGCACCTACAATGAGCAGTTCTTC
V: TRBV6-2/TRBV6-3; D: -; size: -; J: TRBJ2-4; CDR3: CASMGTIKNIQYF; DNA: TGTGCCAGCATGGGGACGATCAAAAACATTCAGTACTTC
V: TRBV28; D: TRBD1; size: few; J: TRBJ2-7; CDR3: CASSRDRVLYEQYF; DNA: TGTGCCAGCAGCCGAGACAGGGTCCTCTACGAGCAGTACTTC
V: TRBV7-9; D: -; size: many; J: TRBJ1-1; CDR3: CASSPSLGVLNTEAFF; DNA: TGTGCCAGCAGCCCTTCCCTGGGGGTCTTGAACACTGAAGCTTTCTTT
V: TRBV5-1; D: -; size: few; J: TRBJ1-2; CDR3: CASAKEGLDLVLYGYTF; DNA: TGCGCCAGCGCCAAAGAGGGGCTTGACTTGGTACTCTATGGCTACACCTTC
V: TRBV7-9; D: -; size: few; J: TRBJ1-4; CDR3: CASSFLKEKLFF; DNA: TGTGCCAGCAGCTTTTTAAAGGAAAAACTGTTTTTT
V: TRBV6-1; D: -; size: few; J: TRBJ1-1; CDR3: CASSGYRDSGKDTEAFF; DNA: TGTGCCAGCAGTGGGTACCGGGACTCGGGGAAGGACACTGAAGCTTTCTTT